This entry lists 30 T cell receptor beta chains sequenced from one sample in a study of CD4 T cells in relation to SARS-CoV-2 and coronaviruses. Here immunoSEQ multiplex PCR was the method, and the copy in TCRdb shows in-frame clones only, minus some. The sample gives just over 35,000 clones, around 83% of which show up once; 6% to 8% is in the top ten. Their target antigens are unknown. The sequencing input was naive CD4+ T cells from PBMCs, cultured in vitro. Subset given: naive CD4+ T cells isolated by negative enrichment. These receptors were collected from an adult with COVID-19.

The chain has TRBV7-9 and TRBJ2-2, with a possible D match to TRBD1 (6 bases). V was pared by 4 bases and J by 4 bases, with 10 bases between. The CDR3 has 14 residues. Germline lookup yields CDR1 SEHNR and CDR2 FQNEAQ (reference sequence). This CDR3 reads CASSYQGFTGELFF. The CDR3 DNA sequence: TGTGCCAGCAGCTACCAGGGGTTCACCGGGGAGCTGTTTTTT.

The chain combines TRBV30 with TRBJ2-3; 11 bases agree with TRBD2. CDR3 size: 18 residues. Germline V CDR1 and CDR2: GTSNPN, SVGIG (reference sequence). J gave up 2 bases and V 1 base, and 11 bases lay outside the gene matches. CDR3 protein: CAWSARHRSGRDTDTQYF. CDR3 sequence (DNA): TGTGCCTGGAGTGCGAGACACCGTAGCGGGAGGGACACAGATACGCAGTATTTT.

The rearrangement joins TRBV6-1 to TRBJ1-1, with D hard to call. CDR3 length: 19 amino acids. Trimming cost V 0 bases and J 2 bases, with 22 bases left between them. Germline values: CDR1 MNHNS, CDR2 SASEGT. DNA for the CDR3: TGTGCCAGCAGTGAAGCGAGGGTAGTGCCACTCCGACACAACACTGAAGCTTTCTTT. Its protein product is CASSEARVVPLRHNTEAFF.

The chain couples TRBV28 to TRBJ2-1; TRBD1 aligns across 10 bases. The CDR3 is made up of 15 amino acids. In germline, CDR1 is MDHEN, CDR2 SYDVKM. The J segment lost 4 bases and the V segment lost 6 bases, leaving 6 bases of the junction unmatched. DNA for the CDR3: TGTGCCAGCAGCACCCGGGACAGGGGATACAATGAGCAGTTCTTC. It codes for CASSTRDRGYNEQFF.

The chain links TRBV5-5 to TRBJ2-6; 9 bases agree with TRBD2. CDR3 length equals 18 residues. The V gene's germline CDR1 is SGHKS and CDR2 YYEKEE (reference sequence). V trimming: 0 bases; J trimming: 4 bases; junction bases outside the gene matches: 8. CDR3 nucleotides: TGTGCCAGCAGCTTGGTGGTAGCGGGAGTATCAGGGGCCAACGTCCTGACTTTC. Its translation: CASSLVVAGVSGANVLTF.

This clone is large by share. This rearrangement joins TRBV4-1 to TRBJ2-7, with 12 bases identical to TRBD2. The CDR3 covers 13 residues. Germline lookup yields CDR1 MGHRA and CDR2 YSYEKL. J lost 6 bases, V lost 4 bases, and 1 base had no gene match. DNA for the CDR3: TGCGCCAGCAGCCCGGGACTAGCGGGCGAGCAGTACTTC. It specifies CASSPGLAGEQYF.

The V gene is TRBV5-5, the J gene TRBJ2-7; unclear D gene. This CDR3 is built from 14 residues. The V gene lost 0 bases and the J gene lost 1 base, with 8 bases spanning the gap. In germline, CDR1 is SGHKS, CDR2 YYEKEE (reference sequence). CDR3 DNA: TGTGCCAGCAGCTTGGGTCCACAGTCCTACGAGCAGTACTTC. Its translation is CASSLGPQSYEQYF.

The rearrangement links TRBV3-1 (or the pseudogene TRBV3-2) to TRBJ2-7; D remains ambiguous. Looked up from germline, CDR1 is LGHDT and CDR2 is YNNKEL (reference sequence). V lost 4 bases, J lost 1 base, and 11 bases lay in between. The CDR3 covers 14 residues. DNA of the CDR3: TGTGCCAGCAGCCCGTACGGGCCGTCCTACGAGCAGTACTTC. Its protein product is CASSPYGPSYEQYF.

V gene TRBV3-1 (or the pseudogene TRBV3-2) combines with J gene TRBJ1-1; possible D gene TRBD1, 5 bases. Germline V gene sequence: CDR1 LGHDT, CDR2 YNNKEL (reference sequence). V lost 4 bases, J lost 6 bases, and 12 bases lay in between. This CDR3 region has 13 residues. CDR3 amino acids: CASSLTGAPEAFF. The CDR3 bases are TGTGCCAGCAGCCTGACCGGGGCCCCTGAAGCTTTCTTT.

The CDR3 sequence: CAIGGGRSREQYF. The CDR3 nucleotides read TGTGCCATCGGGGGCGGGAGGTCGCGCGAGCAGTACTTC. The chain carries TRBV10-3 and TRBJ2-7, with 8 positions matching TRBD2. V was clipped by 8 bases and J by 6 bases; unmatched bases: 9. Germline loops: CDR1 ENHRY, CDR2 SYGVKD. The CDR3 sequence is 13 residues long.

The J gene is TRBJ2-2, the V gene TRBV2, with TRBD2 matching over 8 bases. Losses at the gene ends were 6 bases for V and 6 bases for J; bases not matched to a gene: 6. The CDR3 covers 14 residues. CDR1 is SNHLY, CDR2 FYNNEI, per germline. The CDR3 DNA reads TGTGCCAGCAGGCCCGGGAGGGGTCCCGGGGAGCTGTTTTTT. As protein: CASRPGRGPGELFF.

The V call is TRBV2, the J call TRBJ2-3; 11 bases agree with TRBD2. This CDR3 region has 17 residues. J was trimmed by 1 base and V by 4 bases; bases with no gene match: 7. Looked up from germline, CDR1 is SNHLY and CDR2 is FYNNEI. The CDR3 loop is CASSAERLAGRTDTQYF. The CDR3 nucleotides are TGTGCCAGCAGTGCTGAACGACTAGCGGGGCGCACAGATACGCAGTATTTT.

This chain connects TRBV7-2 to TRBJ2-7; 8 bases line up with TRBD1. The CDR3 extends over 15 amino acids. CDR1 is SGHTA and CDR2 is FQGNSA in the germline V gene. V dropped 5 bases and J dropped 1; count of bases not matched to a gene: 7. The CDR3 protein is CASSRQGTASYEQYF. CDR3 in DNA: TGTGCCAGCAGCAGACAGGGGACGGCGTCCTACGAGCAGTACTTC.

In its sample, this clone was seen once. Different DNA sequences within this sample yield the same CDR3. This chain links TRBV28 with TRBJ2-5, with no clear D. This CDR3 region has 11 residues. The germline V and J ends were trimmed by 3 bases and 4 bases, with 3 bases remaining between them. Germline V gene data show CDR1 as MDHEN and CDR2 as SYDVKM. Written as DNA, the CDR3 is TGTGCCAGCAGTTTCGGAGAGACCCAGTACTTC. Its protein product is CASSFGETQYF. The complete variable domain, with remaining parts taken from reference TRBV28 and TRBJ2-5, reads DVKVTQSSRYLVKRTGEKVFLECVQDMDHENMFWYRQDPGLGLRLIYFSYDVKMKEKGDIPEGYSVSREKKERFSLILESASTNQTSMYLCASSFGETQYFGPGTRLLVL.

V and J are TRBV5-4 and TRBJ1-2; the D is unclear. CDR1 and CDR2 (germline): SGHNT, YYREEE (reference sequence). The CDR3 has 17 amino acids. V was shortened by 0 bases and J by 0 bases, with 15 bases between the two germline ends. The CDR3 nucleotides read TGTGCCAGCAGCTTGGTGGTCGGAGGGCGTTCTAACTATGGCTACACCTTC. It encodes CASSLVVGGRSNYGYTF.

This chain connects TRBV28 to TRBJ1-4, with D perhaps matching TRBD1 (5 bases). CDR3 length: 19 amino acids. V was cut by 3 bases and J by 4 bases, with 24 bases left in between. Germline lookup yields CDR1 MDHEN and CDR2 SYDVKM. CDR3 amino acids: CASSFSGSFQQAGNEKLFF. Written as DNA, the CDR3 is TGTGCCAGCAGTTTCTCAGGTTCTTTCCAACAGGCTGGTAATGAAAAACTGTTTTTT.

The genes are TRBV5-4 and TRBJ1-2, with D maybe TRBD1 (5 bases). Germline loops: CDR1 SGHNT, CDR2 YYREEE (reference sequence). This CDR3 has 12 residues. V lost 4 bases, J lost 7 bases, and 11 bases lay in between. CDR3 in amino acids: CASSPGGGGYTF. CDR3 nucleotides: TGTGCCAGCAGCCCCGGCGGGGGTGGCTACACCTTC.

This clone has just a few counts. The rearrangement joins TRBV3-1 (or the pseudogene TRBV3-2) to TRBJ2-1; unclear D gene. Trimming shortened V by 5 bases and J by 9 bases, and 8 bases separated the two germline ends. The germline gives CDR1 LGHDT, CDR2 YNNKEL (reference sequence). This CDR3 comprises 11 residues. CDR3 amino acids: CASSEVSEQFF. DNA for the CDR3: TGTGCCAGCAGCGAAGTTAGTGAGCAGTTCTTC.

The rearrangement uses TRBV4-2 and TRBJ2-1, with D uncertain. V shed 2 bases and J shed 4 bases, with 18 bases lying between them. Germline CDR1 is LGHNA and CDR2 is YNFKEQ. The CDR3 has 17 residues. The DNA of the CDR3 is TGTGCCAGCAGCCAAAGGATTGGAACCACCGGATACAATGAGCAGTTCTTC. Residues: CASSQRIGTTGYNEQFF.

The chain recombines TRBV28 with TRBJ2-7; D unresolved. The CDR3 sequence is 11 residues long. From germline, CDR1 is MDHEN and CDR2 SYDVKM. Trimming pared 4 bases from V and 3 bases from J, leaving 4 bases between. The CDR3: CASSSFYEQYF. The CDR3 region has the DNA TGTGCCAGCAGTTCCTTCTACGAGCAGTACTTC. The full variable domain, its missing parts supplied by reference TRBV28 and TRBJ2-7, is DVKVTQSSRYLVKRTGEKVFLECVQDMDHENMFWYRQDPGLGLRLIYFSYDVKMKEKGDIPEGYSVSREKKERFSLILESASTNQTSMYLCASSSFYEQYFGPGTRLTVT.

The CDR3 here is CASSQEVTKSYEQYF. The CDR3 DNA reads TGCGCCAGCAGCCAAGAGGTAACAAAATCCTACGAGCAGTACTTC. The chain uses TRBV4-1 and TRBJ2-7, with no clear D. The germline gives CDR1 MGHRA, CDR2 YSYEKL. V dropped 0 bases and J dropped 1 base, with 10 bases sitting between them. The CDR3 is 15 residues long.

This clone was counted a single time. The V gene is TRBV27, the J gene TRBJ2-3, with unresolved D. The germline CDR1 and CDR2 sequences are MNHEY and SMNVEV (reference sequence). V lost 3 bases to trimming and J lost 1 base, with 11 bases between them. The CDR3 runs 15 residues. CDR3 nucleotide sequence: TGTGCCAGCAGTTTGGCCCTCTCCCGCACAGATACGCAGTATTTT. Translating it yields CASSLALSRTDTQYF.

The rearrangement joins TRBV10-3 to TRBJ2-6; D is unclear. From germline, CDR1 is ENHRY and CDR2 SYGVKD. The CDR3 is made up of 15 amino acids. V gave up 3 bases and J gave up 1 base, with 7 bases separating them. DNA for the CDR3: TGTGCCATCAGTGAAAGGGCGTCTGGGGCCAACGTCCTGACTTTC. Its protein is CAISERASGANVLTF.

The chain carries TRBV9 and TRBJ2-2; D uncertain. Germline V gene lookup returns CDR1 SGDLS and CDR2 YYNGEE. Trimming cost V 4 bases and J 1 base, with 11 bases left between them. The CDR3 contains 15 residues. Here the CDR3 DNA reads TGTGCCAGCAGCCGAAACCCCAAGAACACCGGGGAGCTGTTTTTT. Protein: CASSRNPKNTGELFF.

V usage is TRBV12-3 or TRBV12-4 and J usage is TRBJ2-5; D remains unclear. The CDR3 has 13 amino acids. Trimming removed 6 bases from V and 6 bases from J, with 14 bases in between. In DNA, the CDR3 is TGTGCCAGCAGACCCGCCGAATTTCAGACCCAGTACTTC. Its protein is CASRPAEFQTQYF.

This clone was observed a single time. The gene calls are TRBV12-5 and TRBJ2-2; maybe TRBD1 (6 bases). Trimming took 3 bases from V and 4 from J, leaving 9 bases between them. This CDR3 is 14 amino acids long. From germline, CDR1 is LGHNT and CDR2 FRNRAP. The CDR3 here is CASGFQGPTGELFF. DNA for the CDR3: TGTGCTAGTGGTTTTCAGGGGCCCACCGGGGAGCTGTTTTTT.

CDR3 bases: TGTGCCAGCAGCTCCAGGACAGGGTTAGGCAATGAGCAGTTCTTC. Amino acid sequence: CASSSRTGLGNEQFF. The chain employs TRBV9 and TRBJ2-1; 8 bases fit TRBD1. The germline gives CDR1 SGDLS, CDR2 YYNGEE. The CDR3 contains 15 residues. V trimming: 4 bases; J trimming: 6 bases; junction bases outside the gene matches: 9.

V gene TRBV5-1 combines with J gene TRBJ2-1; 8 nucleotides agree with TRBD2. Trimming removed 0 bases from V and 12 bases from J; junction bases left unmatched: 8. The CDR3 is made up of 14 amino acids. Germline values: CDR1 SGHRS, CDR2 YFSETQ. This CDR3 is CASSLAGGPEVQFF. The CDR3 bases are TGCGCCAGCAGCTTGGCGGGAGGGCCCGAAGTGCAGTTCTTC.

V and J are TRBV10-3 and TRBJ2-7, with 7 nucleotides matching TRBD1. Germline V gene sequence: CDR1 ENHRY, CDR2 SYGVKD. V was pared by 6 bases and J by 5 bases, with 7 bases of the junction left unmatched. This CDR3 comprises 13 residues. DNA for the CDR3: TGTGCCATCAGCGGGACAGCACGCAACGAGCAGTACTTC. It specifies CAISGTARNEQYF.

The count of this clone is one. The V and J genes are TRBV11-3 and TRBJ2-2; no clear D. V lost 1 base and J 3 bases, leaving 9 bases between the germline ends. The germline V gene encodes CDR1 SGHNT and CDR2 YENEEA. This CDR3 contains 15 residues. The CDR3: CASSLASPDTGELFF. The CDR3 bases are TGTGCCAGCAGCTTAGCCAGTCCCGACACCGGGGAGCTGTTTTTT. The complete variable domain, with remaining parts taken from reference TRBV11-3 and TRBJ2-2, reads EAGVVQSPRYKIIEKKQPVAFWCNPISGHNTLYWYLQNLGQGPELLIRYENEEAVDDSQLPKDRFSAERLKGVDSTLKIQPAELGDSAVYLCASSLASPDTGELFFGEGSRLTVL.